One and the same sample provided the 22 T cell receptor beta chains below, sequenced in a study of cytomegalovirus exposure and HLA in healthy donors. Sequenced by immunoSEQ multiplex PCR; TCRdb stores in-frame clones only, minus some. The table lists 300,000 or so clones, over 75% of them singletons. Source material: PBMCs. The receptor source for this set is a young man in good health and CMV-seronegative.

The rearrangement joins TRBV25-1 to TRBJ2-1, with 13 bases identical to TRBD2. CDR1 MGHDK and CDR2 SYGVNS come from the germline V gene. The CDR3 is 17 amino acids. The ends lost 0 bases at V and 5 bases at J; junction bases unmatched: 4. CDR3: CASSEYPTSGGDNEQFF. The CDR3 coding sequence is TGTGCCAGCAGTGAATACCCCACTAGCGGGGGGGACAATGAGCAGTTCTTC.

On this clone itself: This sample includes further DNA sequences coding for the same CDR3. The rearrangement links TRBV18 to TRBJ2-7, with 10 bases fitting TRBD1. CDR3 size: 15 residues. From germline, CDR1 is KGHSH and CDR2 LQKENI. Germline trimming cut 2 bases from V and 2 bases from J; bases unmatched to any gene: 3. The CDR3 loop is CASSPAGTGAYEQYF. The CDR3 DNA is TGTGCCAGCTCACCAGCCGGGACAGGGGCCTACGAGCAGTACTTC.

This clone was recorded once. The gene calls are TRBV6-1 and TRBJ2-3, with D possibly matching TRBD1 (6 bases). This CDR3 is built from 15 residues. Between the trimmed V and J ends, which lost 6 bases and 4 bases, there was a span of 17 bases. Germline V gene sequence: CDR1 MNHNS, CDR2 SASEGT. The CDR3: CASRGWSGVPDTQYF. The DNA of the CDR3 is TGTGCCAGCAGAGGGTGGTCAGGGGTACCAGATACGCAGTATTTT.

This rearrangement joins TRBV21-1 to TRBJ2-1; the table's D gene call, TRBD1, was not cross checked with the DNA. TRBV21-1 constitutes a pseudogene. The CDR3 spans 15 residues. In DNA, the CDR3 is TGTGCCAGCAGCAAAGCACCGCCAGGTTGGGATGAGCAGTTCTTC. It translates to CASSKAPPGWDEQFF.

This clone was seen just once. V is TRBV27 and J is TRBJ2-7, with D perhaps matching TRBD1 (6 bases). This CDR3 has 14 residues. Between the trimmed V and J ends, which lost 8 bases and 3 bases, there was a span of 17 bases. Germline V gene lookup returns CDR1 MNHEY and CDR2 SMNVEV (reference sequence). Here the CDR3 reads CASGLRGQFYEQYF. CDR3 coding DNA: TGTGCCAGCGGGTTAAGGGGACAATTCTACGAGCAGTACTTC.

The V call is TRBV5-8, the J call TRBJ1-3; tentative D call: TRBD1 (5 bases). There are 14 residues in the CDR3. Germline CDR1 SGHTS, CDR2 YDEGEE. V was trimmed by 1 base and J by 2 bases, leaving 7 bases between them. CDR3 sequence: CASSLRGTGNTIYF. The CDR3 DNA sequence: TGTGCCAGCAGCTTGAGGGGCACTGGAAACACCATATATTTT.

The chain couples TRBV27 to TRBJ1-2; 8 positions match TRBD1. After removal of 5 bases from V and 3 bases from J, the junction contained 8 bases not matched to a gene. Germline lookup yields CDR1 MNHEY and CDR2 SMNVEV (reference sequence). The CDR3 extends over 15 amino acids. CDR3 loop: CASSAARDRHYGYTF. The CDR3 DNA sequence: TGTGCCAGCAGTGCTGCCCGGGACAGGCACTATGGCTACACCTTC.

The J gene is TRBJ1-2, the V gene TRBV7-9; 11 bases line up with TRBD1. The CDR3 spans 15 residues. The trim removed 5 bases at V and 7 bases at J, leaving 9 bases unmatched. Germline assignment: CDR1 SEHNR and CDR2 FQNEAQ (reference sequence). CDR3 region: CASSQGQGAVSGYTF. The CDR3 DNA reads as TGTGCCAGCAGCCAAGGACAGGGGGCTGTTTCTGGCTACACCTTC. The full variable domain, completed using reference TRBV7-9 and TRBJ1-2, is DTGVSQNPRHKITKRGQNVTFRCDPISEHNRLYWYRQTLGQGPEFLTYFQNEAQLEKSRLLSDRFSAERPKGSFSTLEIQRTEQGDSAMYLCASSQGQGAVSGYTFGSGTRLTVV.

This chain connects TRBV4-1 to TRBJ2-5; 7 bases align to TRBD2. V lost 3 bases and J lost 5; bases outside the gene matches: 3. The CDR3 consists of 13 residues. Germline V lookup: CDR1 MGHRA, CDR2 YSYEKL. The CDR3 protein is CASSHLADETQYF. CDR3 DNA: TGCGCCAGCAGCCATCTAGCGGACGAGACCCAGTACTTC.

The V gene is TRBV6-5, the J gene TRBJ1-1; D perhaps matches TRBD1 (6 bases). The CDR3 extends over 11 amino acids. CDR1 and CDR2 from the germline V gene are MNHEY and SVGAGI. With 7 bases removed from V and 7 bases from J, the gap between germline ends came to 10 bases. CDR3 nucleotide sequence: TGTGCCAGCATGGGGGGGCTTGAAGCTTTCTTT. Protein sequence: CASMGGLEAFF.

The chain uses TRBV20-1 and TRBJ1-2; TRBD1 matches at 7 bases. CDR3 length: 11 amino acids. The V gene end was trimmed by 6 bases and the J gene end by 8 bases; junction bases not matched to a gene: 6. Germline V gene sequence: CDR1 DFQATT, CDR2 SNEGSKA (reference sequence). CDR3 nucleotide sequence: TGCAGTGCAACGACAGGGCACGGCTACACCTTC. It yields the protein CSATTGHGYTF.

This rearrangement joins TRBV30 to TRBJ1-6; 7 bases are shared with TRBD1. Germline V CDR1 and CDR2: GTSNPN, SVGIG (reference sequence). With 2 bases clipped from V and 9 bases from J, the junction kept 13 bases outside the gene matches. This CDR3 is built from 16 residues. CDR3 loop: CAWSSPTGLNGSPLHF. The CDR3 DNA follows: TGTGCCTGGAGTTCACCGACAGGGTTAAACGGTTCACCCCTCCACTTT.

This clone was found once. The V and J genes are TRBV11-2 and TRBJ2-2, with 11 bases matching TRBD2. The V and J ends lost 1 base and 3 bases, in that order; junction bases with no gene match: 4. Germline V gene lookup returns CDR1 SGHAT and CDR2 FQNNGV. The CDR3 loop spans 17 amino acids. CDR3 in amino acids: CASSLALAGGYTGELFF. Written as DNA, the CDR3 is TGTGCCAGCAGCTTAGCCCTAGCGGGGGGTTACACCGGGGAGCTGTTTTTT.

The J gene is TRBJ2-5, the V gene TRBV19, with 14 bases fitting TRBD2. Germline V lookup: CDR1 LNHDA, CDR2 SQIVND (reference sequence). The V gene end was trimmed by 5 bases and the J gene end by 5 bases; junction bases not matched to a gene: 4. This CDR3 has 15 residues. The CDR3 spells CASSGTSGGRETQYF. CDR3 nucleotide sequence: TGTGCCAGTAGTGGGACTAGCGGGGGCAGGGAGACCCAGTACTTC.

The CDR3 DNA reads as TGTGCCAGTAGTATACAGGGGGCCGGTAATGAGCAGTTCTTC. Encoded protein: CASSIQGAGNEQFF. The chain has TRBV19 and TRBJ2-1; 8 nucleotides agree with TRBD1. Germline V CDR1 and CDR2: LNHDA, SQIVND (reference sequence). Trimming cost V 2 bases and J 7 bases; bases outside gene matches: 4. This CDR3 comprises 14 residues. Looking up the rest from reference TRBV19 and TRBJ2-1 gives the full variable domain: DGGITQSPKYLFRKEGQNVTLSCEQNLNHDAMYWYRQDPGQGLRLIYYSQIVNDFQKGDIAEGYSVSREKKESFPLTVTSAQKNPTAFYLCASSIQGAGNEQFFGPGTRLTVL.

The rearrangement uses TRBV4-3 and TRBJ1-3; 8 bases agree with TRBD1. The CDR3 has 17 amino acids. V gave up 0 bases and J gave up 8 bases; unmatched junction bases: 12. The germline V gene has CDR1 LGHNA and CDR2 YSLEER. CDR3 coding DNA: TGCGCCAGCAGCCAAGATCCGGGGGGTCAGGGGGCGGACACCATATATTTT. It is translated as CASSQDPGGQGADTIYF.

The CDR3 region has the DNA TGTGCCAGCAGCTTGGGAGGGAATACGCAGTATTTT. Translating it yields CASSLGGNTQYF. The J gene is TRBJ2-3, the V gene TRBV5-5, with D perhaps matching TRBD2 (5 bases). V was clipped by 0 bases and J by 7 bases, with 6 bases between them. Germline CDR1 and CDR2: SGHKS and YYEKEE (reference sequence). The CDR3 has 12 amino acids.

The gene calls are TRBV6-5 and TRBJ1-1; 7 bases map to TRBD1. CDR1 and CDR2 (germline): MNHEY, SVGAGI. Unmatched junction bases numbered 8, after V lost 7 bases and J lost 6 bases. CDR3 length equals 13 residues. This CDR3 is CASTRDSTSEAFF. CDR3 DNA: TGTGCCAGCACCAGGGACAGCACTTCTGAAGCTTTCTTT.

The CDR3, as DNA: TGTGCCAGCAGCCATCGAGGACTTCTAGATACGCAGTATTTT. Encoded protein: CASSHRGLLDTQYF. This sequence joins TRBV7-7 and TRBJ2-3; the D gene is possibly TRBD2 (5 bases). The CDR3 contains 14 residues. Looked up from germline, CDR1 is SSHAT and CDR2 is FNYEAQ (reference sequence). The V and J ends lost 5 bases and 5 bases respectively, with 14 bases between them.

V and J are TRBV19 and TRBJ2-7; D unclear. The germline V gene has CDR1 LNHDA and CDR2 SQIVND (reference sequence). The CDR3 is 12 amino acids. Trimming removed 3 bases at V and 2 bases at J, with 5 bases between. CDR3 region: CASSMSPYEQYF. The CDR3 nucleotides read TGTGCCAGTAGTATGTCTCCCTACGAGCAGTACTTC. The full variable domain, its missing parts supplied by reference TRBV19 and TRBJ2-7, is DGGITQSPKYLFRKEGQNVTLSCEQNLNHDAMYWYRQDPGQGLRLIYYSQIVNDFQKGDIAEGYSVSREKKESFPLTVTSAQKNPTAFYLCASSMSPYEQYFGPGTRLTVT.

This clone has only a few counts. The V gene is TRBV13, the J gene TRBJ1-6; the D is unclear. Looked up from germline, CDR1 is PRHDT and CDR2 is FYEKMQ (reference sequence). This CDR3 is 16 amino acids long. The V gene lost 3 bases and the J gene lost 0 bases, with 9 bases spanning the gap. The CDR3 loop is CASSFRGSSYNSPLHF. The DNA for the CDR3 is TGTGCCAGCAGCTTTCGGGGAAGCTCCTATAATTCACCCCTCCACTTT.

This clone was recorded only once. The rearrangement joins TRBV6-1 to TRBJ1-1; D not certain. Germline lookup yields CDR1 MNHNS and CDR2 SASEGT. V was pared by 3 bases and J by 6 bases, with 11 bases between. The CDR3 extends over 13 amino acids. This CDR3 reads CASSENPRPEAFF. The CDR3 region has the DNA TGTGCCAGCAGTGAGAACCCGAGGCCTGAAGCTTTCTTT.